Below are 25 T cell receptor beta chains sequenced from a single sample in a study of response to subunit inactivated influenza vaccine (dated by TCRdb to between 2018 and 2020). Receptor libraries were prepared by RT-PCR. The run used an Illumina HiSeq 2500. TCRdb trimmed the raw reads at Q25, called clones with MiXCR and kept productive beta chains. Rows are unified per CDR3 protein, each entry keeping the most common DNA and genes. For this sample there are under 950,000 distinct CDR3 sequences; 21% appear just once. The ten largest clones represent roughly a tenth of the sample. The material was PBMCs from blood, obtained roughly 5 days after vaccination. The receptor set was obtained from a man aged 50 or older who received an inactivated influenza vaccine. Donor details come from another sample of the same person, matched by shared clones.

A word on this clonotype: One junction end disagrees with the germline gene, perhaps due to a read error. This CDR3 reads CASKRRDINTDTQFF. CDR3 nucleotides: TGTGCCAGCAAAAGACGGGACATCAACACAGATACGCAGTTTTTT. The chain links TRBV2 to TRBJ2-3; tentatively, D is TRBD1 (6 bases). CDR3 size: 15 residues. In germline, CDR1 is SNHLY, CDR2 FYNNEI.

This clonotype has a single count. The V gene is TRBV28, the J gene TRBJ2-5, with 8 positions matching TRBD2. With V trimmed by 7 bases and J by 1 base, 8 bases remained unmatched. Germline V gives CDR1 MDHEN, CDR2 SYDVKM. The CDR3 has 15 residues. CDR3 amino acids: CASTLAGLRQETQYF. The DNA of the CDR3 is TGTGCCAGCACCTTAGCGGGACTCCGCCAAGAGACCCAGTACTTC.

This clonotype was picked up a small number of times. In DNA, the CDR3 is TGTGCCAGCAGCAACCTAGCGAGGGGGGAGCAGTACTTC. Its protein is CASSNLARGEQYF. The V and J genes are TRBV7-2 and TRBJ2-7; D possibly uses TRBD1 or TRBD2 (6 bases each). Germline V gene sequence: CDR1 SGHTA, CDR2 FQGNSA. V dropped 5 bases and J dropped 7 bases, with 15 bases sitting between them. There are 13 residues in the CDR3. Full variable domain (missing parts from reference TRBV7-2 and TRBJ2-7): GAGVSQSPSNKVTEKGKDVELRCDPISGHTALYWYRQSLGQGLEFLIYFQGNSAPDKSGLPSDRFSAERTGGSVSTLTIQRTQQEDSAVYLCASSNLARGEQYFGPGTRLTVT.

The rearrangement joins TRBV4-2 to TRBJ2-2, with D possibly called TRBD1 or TRBD2 (5 bases each). This CDR3 comprises 20 residues. V was trimmed by 0 bases and J by 1 base, leaving 21 bases between them. Per germline, CDR1 LGHNA and CDR2 YNFKEQ. CDR3 amino acids: CASSQDFFYVRDRNTGELFF. In DNA, the CDR3 is TGTGCCAGCAGCCAAGATTTTTTCTACGTCCGGGACCGGAACACCGGGGAGCTGTTTTTT.

This clonotype appeared a few times. The chain is built from TRBV20-1 and TRBJ2-5; TRBD2 matches 8 bases. CDR3 length: 15 residues. V dropped 5 bases and J dropped 7; count of bases not matched to a gene: 15. Per the germline V gene, CDR1 is DFQATT and CDR2 is SNEGSKA (reference sequence). The CDR3: CSAPPGGGRSGTQYF. CDR3 DNA sequence: TGCAGTGCTCCCCCCGGGGGGGGGCGTTCAGGGACCCAGTACTTC.

The rearrangement links TRBV29-1 to TRBJ1-5, with TRBD1 matching 8 bases. In germline, CDR1 is SQVTM, CDR2 ANQGSEA. The length of the CDR3 is 14 residues. The ends lost 7 bases at V and 6 bases at J; junction bases unmatched: 11. CDR3 nucleotide sequence: TGCAGCGCCTTAACGCAGGGGGCAGGTCAGCCCCAGCATTTT. Translated: CSALTQGAGQPQHF. Looking up the rest from reference TRBV29-1 and TRBJ1-5 gives the full variable domain: SAVISQKPSRDICQRGTSLTIQCQVDSQVTMMFWYRQQPGQSLTLIATANQGSEATYESGFVIDKFPISRPNLTFSTLTVSNMSPEDSSIYLCSALTQGAGQPQHFGDGTRLSIL.

The chain couples TRBV20-1 to TRBJ2-1; tentative D call: TRBD2 (6 bases). The CDR3 spans 13 residues. The V and J ends lost 2 bases and 6 bases respectively, with 11 bases between them. The germline gives CDR1 DFQATT, CDR2 SNEGSKA (reference sequence). The DNA for the CDR3 is TGCAGTGCTAGATTCCCGGGGGTCAATGAGCAGTTCTTC. This sequence encodes CSARFPGVNEQFF.

The chain carries TRBV18 and TRBJ2-3; 9 nucleotides align to TRBD2. This CDR3 is built from 16 residues. Germline trimming cut 1 base from V and 2 bases from J; bases unmatched to any gene: 4. Per germline, CDR1 KGHSH and CDR2 LQKENI. This chain's CDR3 is CASSPRGGGATDTQYF. CDR3 nucleotides: TGTGCCAGCTCACCACGTGGCGGGGGGGCCACAGATACGCAGTATTTT.

This clonotype was detected only a few times. The gene calls are TRBV12-3 or TRBV12-4 and TRBJ2-1; TRBD1 matches 8 bases. V dropped 1 base and J dropped 8; count of bases not matched to a gene: 7. This CDR3 contains 15 residues. CDR3 sequence reads: CASSLGAGGKYEQFF. In nucleotides, the CDR3 is TGTGCCAGCAGTTTAGGGGCAGGGGGCAAGTATGAGCAGTTCTTC.

The rearrangement joins TRBV29-1 to TRBJ1-1; D gene unclear. CDR3 length: 12 residues. Germline CDR1 and CDR2: SQVTM and ANQGSEA. Trimming left V 6 bases short and J 0 bases short, with 8 bases between. The CDR3 nucleotides read TGCAGCGTAAGCCAGATGAACACTGAAGCTTTCTTT. Translating it yields CSVSQMNTEAFF. The whole variable domain, remainder taken from reference TRBV29-1 and TRBJ1-1, is SAVISQKPSRDICQRGTSLTIQCQVDSQVTMMFWYRQQPGQSLTLIATANQGSEATYESGFVIDKFPISRPNLTFSTLTVSNMSPEDSSIYLCSVSQMNTEAFFGQGTRLTVV.

CDR3 bases: TGCGCCAGCAGCCACGGGGACAGGAGGTACTACAATGAGCAGTTCTTC. Translation gives CASSHGDRRYYNEQFF. This sequence joins TRBV4-3 and TRBJ2-1, with 8 bases fitting TRBD1. Germline CDR1 reads LGHNA; CDR2 reads YSLEER. The junction had 7 bases not matched to a gene; V was cut back by 3 bases and J by 3 bases. The CDR3 consists of 16 residues.

This clonotype was detected once. This chain joins TRBV5-4 and TRBJ2-7; D remains unclear. This CDR3 region has 10 residues. Looked up from germline, CDR1 is SGHNT and CDR2 is YYREEE (reference sequence). Trimming shortened V by 9 bases and J by 5 bases, and 9 bases separated the two germline ends. The CDR3 DNA follows: TGTGCCACTCGAAAGGACGAGCAGTACTTC. It codes for CATRKDEQYF.

This chain links TRBV5-1 with TRBJ2-7; weak D call: TRBD1 (5 bases). V lost 1 base and J 2 bases, leaving 13 bases between the germline ends. Germline CDR1 and CDR2: SGHRS and YFSETQ. This CDR3 region has 15 residues. DNA for the CDR3: TGCGCCAGCAGCTTGTCCGCCCAGGGCACCTACGAGCAGTACTTC. Its translation is CASSLSAQGTYEQYF.

The chain couples TRBV5-1 to TRBJ2-2, with 9 bases aligning to TRBD1. Germline CDR1 and CDR2: SGHRS and YFSETQ. This CDR3 has 15 residues. V shed 4 bases, J shed 5 bases, and the junction held 6 bases outside the gene matches. In nucleotides, the CDR3 is TGCGCCAGCAGCGCAGGACAGGGGAAGACCGGGGAGCTGTTTTTT. Translated: CASSAGQGKTGELFF. Using reference TRBV5-1 and TRBJ2-2 for the parts outside the CDR3, the full variable domain is KAGVTQTPRYLIKTRGQQVTLSCSPISGHRSVSWYQQTPGQGLQFLFEYFSETQRNKGNFPGRFSGRQFSNSRSEMNVSTLELGDSALYLCASSAGQGKTGELFFGEGSRLTVL.

The chain couples TRBV7-9 to TRBJ1-2; no firm D call. Germline lookup yields CDR1 SEHNR and CDR2 FQNEAQ (reference sequence). The CDR3 loop spans 14 amino acids. Trimming pared 6 bases from V and 2 bases from J, leaving 13 bases between. The CDR3 protein is CASSPRTLNYGYTF. CDR3 DNA sequence: TGTGCCAGCAGTCCTAGGACCCTCAACTATGGCTACACCTTC.

V and J are TRBV18 and TRBJ1-2; D is unclear. Germline V gene sequence: CDR1 KGHSH, CDR2 LQKENI. There are 17 residues in the CDR3. Trimming took 2 bases from V and 7 from J, leaving 23 bases between them. In DNA, the CDR3 is TGTGCCAGCTCACCATCAATTATTTCCGGGGAGTACGGTGGCTACACCTTC. Its protein is CASSPSIISGEYGGYTF.

In this sample, this clonotype turned up many times. The chain links TRBV9 to TRBJ2-5; TRBD2 aligns across 9 bases. This CDR3 has 15 amino acids. CDR1 is SGDLS and CDR2 is YYNGEE in the germline V gene. J gave up 5 bases and V 4 bases, and 9 bases lay outside the gene matches. In DNA, the CDR3 is TGTGCCAGCAGCTCCCAAGCGGGAGGCCAGGAGACCCAGTACTTC. Its translation is CASSSQAGGQETQYF.

This clonotype was detected once. The chain combines TRBV5-1 with TRBJ2-3, with a possible D match to TRBD2 (6 bases). Trimming left V 6 bases short and J 2 bases short, with 16 bases between. Germline lookup yields CDR1 SGHRS and CDR2 YFSETQ. The CDR3 covers 15 residues. CDR3 protein: CASTGGLSYTDTQYF. The CDR3 DNA reads as TGCGCCAGCACCGGGGGACTTTCTTACACAGATACGCAGTATTTT.

V gene TRBV7-2 combines with J gene TRBJ2-7; 10 bases match TRBD2. V was clipped by 5 bases and J by 0 bases; unmatched bases: 10. Looked up from germline, CDR1 is SGHTA and CDR2 is FQGNSA. The CDR3 extends over 17 amino acids. This chain's CDR3 is CASSTSSSGRFSYEQYF. CDR3 nucleotides: TGTGCCAGCAGCACAAGCAGTAGCGGGAGGTTCTCCTACGAGCAGTACTTC. The full variable domain, completed using reference TRBV7-2 and TRBJ2-7, is GAGVSQSPSNKVTEKGKDVELRCDPISGHTALYWYRQSLGQGLEFLIYFQGNSAPDKSGLPSDRFSAERTGGSVSTLTIQRTQQEDSAVYLCASSTSSSGRFSYEQYFGPGTRLTVT.

This clonotype has a handful of counts. V is TRBV20-1 and J is TRBJ2-7, with 7 bases that match TRBD1. V dropped 3 bases and J dropped 0; count of bases not matched to a gene: 8. The CDR3 length is 15 residues. The germline CDR1 and CDR2 sequences are DFQATT and SNEGSKA (reference sequence). The CDR3 sequence is CSASTSGTVSYEQYF. The CDR3 nucleotides read TGCAGTGCTAGCACCTCCGGGACAGTCTCCTACGAGCAGTACTTC.

The V and J genes are TRBV12-3 or TRBV12-4 and TRBJ2-2; maybe TRBD1 (6 bases). CDR3 size: 17 residues. V shed 2 bases and J shed 4 bases, with 17 bases lying between them. The CDR3 loop reads CASSLLEVGRGTGELFF. The DNA of the CDR3 is TGTGCCAGCAGTTTATTGGAGGTTGGCAGGGGCACCGGGGAGCTGTTTTTT.

This clonotype was counted at least ten times. At one boundary the junction diverges from the germline segment, which might be a read error. The chain combines TRBV3-1 with TRBJ1-1, with D perhaps matching TRBD1 (5 bases). The CDR3 spans 15 residues. Germline CDR1 is LGHDT and CDR2 is YNNKEL (reference sequence). CDR3 loop: CASSLGTGANTEAFF. The CDR3 DNA sequence: TGCGCCAGCAGCTTGGGGACCGGGGCGAACACTGAAGCTTTCTTT. Variable domain in full (rest from reference TRBV3-1 and TRBJ1-1): DTAVSQTPKYLVTQMGNDKSIKCEQNLGHDTMYWYKQDSKKFLKIMFSYNNKELIINETVPNRFSPKSPDKAHLNLHINSLELGDSAVYFCASSLGTGANTEAFFGQGTRLTVV.

The chain employs TRBV29-1 and TRBJ2-7; D remains unclear. The ends were cut back, 5 bases at V and 3 bases at J, with 23 bases in the middle. Germline lookup yields CDR1 SQVTM and CDR2 ANQGSEA. CDR3 length: 16 residues. CDR3 sequence: CSVSPPRVGPDYEQYF. The CDR3 DNA reads as TGCAGCGTTTCTCCTCCACGCGTAGGGCCTGACTACGAGCAGTACTTC.

This clonotype has a count of ten or more. This chain uses TRBV4-3 with TRBJ2-7, with D maybe TRBD1 (6 bases). The germline V gene has CDR1 LGHNA and CDR2 YSLEER. Trimming took 1 base from V and 1 from J, leaving 17 bases between them. The CDR3 has 17 residues. CDR3 coding DNA: TGCGCCAGCAGCCAAGCTATGGGACAAGGGGGATCCTACGAGCAGTACTTC. It translates to CASSQAMGQGGSYEQYF.

This clonotype was found a few times. The chain links TRBV12-3 or TRBV12-4 to TRBJ2-1; TRBD2 matches at 11 bases. The CDR3 runs 17 residues. Losses at the gene ends were 4 bases for V and 3 bases for J; bases not matched to a gene: 8. The CDR3 DNA sequence: TGTGCCAGCAGTTCCTCCGGGACTAGCGGTTTCTACAATGAGCAGTTCTTC. Translation: CASSSSGTSGFYNEQFF.